This record covers a single T cell receptor beta chain. The antigen is unknown. The data originate from a study of T cell responses to AZD1222 COVID-19 vaccine. General study findings and limits: Two AZD1222 doses significantly raised spike-specific TCR breadth and depth over controls. A reported finding is that nearly half of spike-specific TCRs target unmutated variant regions.

Using immunoSEQ multiplex PCR, the repertoire was profiled, and TCRdb retains in-frame clones only, with some absent. This repertoire shows 150,000 to 200,000 clones, approximately 94% found once; its top ten account for roughly 9.2%. V dropped 6 bases and J dropped 0; count of bases not matched to a gene: 7. CDR1 and CDR2 from the germline V gene are SGHRS and YFSETQ. The CDR3 sequence is 15 residues long. This chain joins TRBV5-1 and TRBJ2-7, with 9 bases aligning to TRBD2. The TCR originated in an adult in good health. The sequences come from peripheral blood, collected on day 0 of AZD1222 vaccination. This chain's CDR3 is CASTPSGTSSYEQYF. CDR3 nucleotides: TGCGCCAGCACCCCTAGCGGGACTAGCTCCTACGAGCAGTACTTC.